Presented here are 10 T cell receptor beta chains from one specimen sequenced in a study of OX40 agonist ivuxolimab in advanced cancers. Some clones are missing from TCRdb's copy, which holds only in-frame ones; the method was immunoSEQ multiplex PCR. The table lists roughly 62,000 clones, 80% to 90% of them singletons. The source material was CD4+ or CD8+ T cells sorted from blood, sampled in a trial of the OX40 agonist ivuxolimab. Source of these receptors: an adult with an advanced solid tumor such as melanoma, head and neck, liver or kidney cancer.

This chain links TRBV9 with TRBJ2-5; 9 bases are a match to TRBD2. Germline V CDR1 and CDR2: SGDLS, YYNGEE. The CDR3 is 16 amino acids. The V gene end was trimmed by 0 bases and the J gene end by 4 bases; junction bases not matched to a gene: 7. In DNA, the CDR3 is TGTGCCAGCAGCGTAGGGGGTAGCGGGAGCGCAGAGACCCAGTACTTC. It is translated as CASSVGGSGSAETQYF.

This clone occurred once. CDR3 sequence: CASSQDGAQGLYEQYF. The CDR3 DNA follows: TGTGCCAGCAGCCAAGATGGAGCCCAGGGGTTATACGAGCAGTACTTC. V and J are TRBV4-2 and TRBJ2-7; maybe TRBD1 (6 bases). The ends were cut back, 0 bases at V and 4 bases at J, with 16 bases in the middle. Germline V gene data show CDR1 as LGHNA and CDR2 as YNFKEQ. The CDR3 has 16 residues.

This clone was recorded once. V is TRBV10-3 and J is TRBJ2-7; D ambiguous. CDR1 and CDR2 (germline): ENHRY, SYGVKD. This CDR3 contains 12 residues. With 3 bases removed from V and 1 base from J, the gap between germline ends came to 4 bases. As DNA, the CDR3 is TGTGCCATCAGTGACCAATCCTACGAGCAGTACTTC. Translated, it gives CAISDQSYEQYF.

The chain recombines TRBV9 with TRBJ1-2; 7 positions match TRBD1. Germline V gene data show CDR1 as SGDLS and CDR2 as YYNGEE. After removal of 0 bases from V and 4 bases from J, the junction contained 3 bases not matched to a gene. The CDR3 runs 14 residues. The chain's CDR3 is CASSVGTGGYGYTF. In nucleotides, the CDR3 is TGTGCCAGCAGCGTAGGGACAGGCGGCTATGGCTACACCTTC.

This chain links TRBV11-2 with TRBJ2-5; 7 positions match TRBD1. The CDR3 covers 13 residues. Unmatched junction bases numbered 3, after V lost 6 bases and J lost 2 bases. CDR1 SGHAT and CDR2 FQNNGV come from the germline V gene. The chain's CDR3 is CASRDRVQETQYF. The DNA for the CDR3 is TGTGCCAGCAGAGACAGGGTACAAGAGACCCAGTACTTC.

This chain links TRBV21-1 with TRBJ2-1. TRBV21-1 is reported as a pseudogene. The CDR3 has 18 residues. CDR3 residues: CASSKERGASKSYNEQFF. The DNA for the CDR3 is TGTGCCAGCAGCAAAGAAAGGGGAGCGTCGAAAAGCTACAATGAGCAGTTCTTC.

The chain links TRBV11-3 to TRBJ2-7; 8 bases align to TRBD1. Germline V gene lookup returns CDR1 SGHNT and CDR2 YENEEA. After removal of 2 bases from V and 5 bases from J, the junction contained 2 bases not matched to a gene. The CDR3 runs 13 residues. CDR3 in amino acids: CASSLTGGNEQYF. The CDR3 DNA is TGTGCCAGCAGCTTAACAGGGGGAAACGAGCAGTACTTC. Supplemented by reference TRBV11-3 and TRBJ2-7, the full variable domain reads EAGVVQSPRYKIIEKKQPVAFWCNPISGHNTLYWYLQNLGQGPELLIRYENEEAVDDSQLPKDRFSAERLKGVDSTLKIQPAELGDSAVYLCASSLTGGNEQYFGPGTRLTVT.

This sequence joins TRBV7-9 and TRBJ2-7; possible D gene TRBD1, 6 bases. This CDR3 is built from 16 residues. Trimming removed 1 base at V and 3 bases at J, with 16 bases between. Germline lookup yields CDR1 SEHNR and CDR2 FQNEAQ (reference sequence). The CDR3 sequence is CASSLEQGWAIYEQYF. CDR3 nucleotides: TGTGCCAGCAGCTTAGAACAGGGATGGGCAATCTACGAGCAGTACTTC.

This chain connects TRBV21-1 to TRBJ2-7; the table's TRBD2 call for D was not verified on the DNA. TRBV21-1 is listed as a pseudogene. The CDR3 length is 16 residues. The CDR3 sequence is CASLVLAGGSSYEQYF. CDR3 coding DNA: TGTGCCAGCCTGGTACTAGCGGGGGGGAGCTCCTACGAGCAGTACTTC.

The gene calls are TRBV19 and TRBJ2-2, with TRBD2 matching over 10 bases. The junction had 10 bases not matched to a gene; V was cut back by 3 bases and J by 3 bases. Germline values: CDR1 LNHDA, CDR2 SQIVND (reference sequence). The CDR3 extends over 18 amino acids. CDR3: CASSMGIAGGRYTGELFF. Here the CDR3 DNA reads TGTGCCAGTAGTATGGGGATAGCGGGAGGTCGGTACACCGGGGAGCTGTTTTTT.